In this sample, the clone carrying this T cell receptor (beta chain) turned up many times. A single record per CDR3 protein comes from TCRdb applying MiXCR to the PCR reads. The sample comprises about 14,000 distinct CDR3 sequences, under 60% of which are singletons, and roughly 15% rests with the top ten. The data are from a study of tumor-infiltrating lymphocytes in oesophageal squamous cell carcinoma. Losses at the gene ends were 4 bases for V and 7 bases for J; bases not matched to a gene: 5. The CDR3 is 13 residues long. Germline CDR1 SGHNT, CDR2 YYREEE (reference sequence). The chain is built from TRBV5-4 and TRBJ1-2, with TRBD1 matching over 9 bases. The receptor's source is a male donor with esophageal squamous cell carcinoma. Sequenced: blood. CDR3 protein: CASSIQGAGGYTF. The CDR3 nucleotides are TGTGCCAGCAGCATACAGGGGGCCGGTGGCTACACCTTC.